The 14 T cell receptor beta chains below were found in one sample sequenced in a study of shared clonotypes between healthy human individuals (dated by TCRdb to 2018 to 2021). The library relied on the immunoSEQ multiplex PCR assay. The table comes from immuneACCESS by way of TCRdb, which keeps in-frame sequences with V and J called. Part of the clones is missing from these tables; in studies checked, under half for an unresolved V gene and the rest for unknown reasons. In this sample the table shows about 2.3 million clones, 85% to 95% of which occur a single time. Of the sample, 0.37% is held by the ten largest clones. Sequenced sample: naive CD4+ T cells from PBMCs. The cell subset or site tag for this specimen amounts to: CD45RA+ positively selected. The receptors shown here come from a man aged 18 to 30 in good health. Some clones in this sample may be carry-over from other donors' samples.

This rearrangement joins TRBV9 to TRBJ2-2; D not certain. This CDR3 has 15 amino acids. Germline CDR1 is SGDLS and CDR2 is YYNGEE. V was clipped by 1 base and J by 2 bases, with 9 bases between them. CDR3 loop: CASSVNPANTGELFF. CDR3 nucleotides: TGTGCCAGCAGCGTAAATCCAGCCAACACCGGGGAGCTGTTTTTT.

The genes are TRBV6-1 and TRBJ2-7, with D possibly being TRBD1 (5 bases). Trimming cost V 2 bases and J 0 bases, with 17 bases left between them. This CDR3 is 17 amino acids long. Looked up from germline, CDR1 is MNHNS and CDR2 is SASEGT. The CDR3 here is CASSETSDSYFSYEQYF. The CDR3 DNA reads as TGTGCCAGCAGTGAAACGAGCGACAGCTATTTCTCCTACGAGCAGTACTTC.

The rearrangement uses TRBV7-8 and TRBJ1-2, with no clear D. Trimming took off 4 bases at V and 9 bases at J, with 15 bases between the two ends. Germline values: CDR1 SGHVS, CDR2 FQNEAQ. The CDR3 spans 13 residues. CDR3: CASSSGRTTSYTF. CDR3 DNA: TGTGCCAGCAGCTCTGGTCGGACTACGAGCTACACCTTC.

This clone was counted between two and nine times. V is TRBV6-5 and J is TRBJ1-1; D unresolved. There are 13 residues in the CDR3. Trimming pared 8 bases from V and 3 bases from J, leaving 13 bases between. Germline values: CDR1 MNHEY, CDR2 SVGAGI. The CDR3 loop is CASRERLDTEAFF. The CDR3, as DNA: TGTGCCAGCCGGGAGCGGCTGGACACTGAAGCTTTCTTT.

V usage is TRBV11-1 and J usage is TRBJ1-2; D possibly corresponds to TRBD1 (5 bases). Germline V lookup: CDR1 SGHAT, CDR2 FQDESV (reference sequence). The V end was cut by 3 bases, the J end by 7 bases, with 15 bases between. There are 14 residues in the CDR3. This CDR3 reads CASSFLQDLRGYTF. The CDR3 coding sequence is TGTGCCAGCAGCTTTCTACAGGACCTCCGTGGCTACACCTTC.

The rearrangement joins TRBV7-2 to TRBJ2-1; D may match TRBD1 or TRBD2 (5 bases each). The germline V and J ends were trimmed by 7 bases and 2 bases, with 15 bases remaining between them. The CDR3 is 15 amino acids. Germline V CDR1 and CDR2: SGHTA, FQGNSA. The CDR3 sequence is CASTFGETAYNEQFF. The DNA for the CDR3 is TGTGCCAGCACATTCGGGGAGACAGCCTACAATGAGCAGTTCTTC. The full variable domain, with the rest looked up from reference TRBV7-2 and TRBJ2-1, is GAGVSQSPSNKVTEKGKDVELRCDPISGHTALYWYRQSLGQGLEFLIYFQGNSAPDKSGLPSDRFSAERTGGSVSTLTIQRTQQEDSAVYLCASTFGETAYNEQFFGPGTRLTVL.

This chain links TRBV18 with TRBJ1-3, with TRBD1 matching over 9 bases. V gave up 3 bases and J gave up 4 bases; unmatched junction bases: 10. Germline CDR1 KGHSH, CDR2 LQKENI. This CDR3 region has 17 residues. DNA of the CDR3: TGTGCCAGCTCACCGCCACCCGGGACAGGGCTCGGAAACACCATATATTTT. This gives the protein CASSPPPGTGLGNTIYF.

The chain is built from TRBV5-1 and TRBJ2-3; possible D gene TRBD1, 6 bases. Germline V gives CDR1 SGHRS, CDR2 YFSETQ. The germline V and J ends were trimmed by 5 bases and 1 base, with 11 bases remaining between them. CDR3 length: 14 amino acids. In DNA, the CDR3 is TGCGCCAGCAGTAGACAGGACGGCACAGATACGCAGTATTTT. This encodes CASSRQDGTDTQYF.

This rearrangement joins TRBV5-1 to TRBJ2-7; perhaps TRBD1 as D (5 bases). This CDR3 is 16 amino acids long. V dropped 0 bases and J dropped 0 bases, with 13 bases sitting between them. Germline CDR1 is SGHRS and CDR2 is YFSETQ. CDR3 amino acids: CASSLGLTENSYEQYF. CDR3 nucleotides: TGCGCCAGCAGCTTGGGGTTGACAGAGAACTCCTACGAGCAGTACTTC.

The gene calls are TRBV19 and TRBJ2-2; 10 bases are a match to TRBD1. The germline gives CDR1 LNHDA, CDR2 SQIVND (reference sequence). V shed 5 bases and J 6 bases; nucleotides not matched to a gene: 12. This CDR3 has 17 amino acids. CDR3: CASSLLPGQGKSGELFF. CDR3 coding DNA: TGTGCCAGTAGTCTCCTCCCGGGACAGGGGAAATCCGGGGAGCTGTTTTTT.

The gene calls are TRBV28 and TRBJ1-4; 9 bases agree with TRBD1. The V and J ends lost 11 bases and 7 bases, in that order; junction bases with no gene match: 17. Germline CDR1 and CDR2: MDHEN and SYDVKM. The CDR3 has 16 residues. The CDR3 region is CAWGDPDRGSGEKLFF. The CDR3 DNA follows: TGTGCCTGGGGTGACCCGGACAGGGGTAGCGGTGAAAAACTGTTTTTT.

The rearrangement links TRBV28 to TRBJ1-2; D is uncertain. The V gene lost 4 bases and the J gene lost 5 bases, with 11 bases spanning the gap. The CDR3 totals 13 residues. Germline V gene sequence: CDR1 MDHEN, CDR2 SYDVKM. CDR3 amino acids: CASSSPVLYGYTF. CDR3 bases: TGTGCCAGCAGTTCCCCGGTTTTGTATGGCTACACCTTC.

The chain carries TRBV2 and TRBJ2-7; 7 nucleotides line up with TRBD1. CDR3 length equals 14 residues. Per germline, CDR1 SNHLY and CDR2 FYNNEI. The junction had 12 bases not matched to a gene; V was cut back by 6 bases and J by 7 bases. CDR3 nucleotide sequence: TGTGCCAGCAGCCCAGGACAGGCCCTCGGGGAGCAGTACTTC. Amino acid sequence: CASSPGQALGEQYF.

This chain joins TRBV7-3 and TRBJ2-1; 8 nucleotides line up with TRBD2. The CDR3 loop spans 20 amino acids. Germline V gene data show CDR1 as SGHTA and CDR2 as FQGTGA. V lost 1 base to trimming and J lost 0 bases; unmatched junction nucleotides: 14. The chain's CDR3 is CASSLSGSSGPQSSYNEQFF. The CDR3, as DNA: TGTGCCAGCAGCTTAAGTGGGTCTAGCGGGCCCCAAAGCTCCTACAATGAGCAGTTCTTC.